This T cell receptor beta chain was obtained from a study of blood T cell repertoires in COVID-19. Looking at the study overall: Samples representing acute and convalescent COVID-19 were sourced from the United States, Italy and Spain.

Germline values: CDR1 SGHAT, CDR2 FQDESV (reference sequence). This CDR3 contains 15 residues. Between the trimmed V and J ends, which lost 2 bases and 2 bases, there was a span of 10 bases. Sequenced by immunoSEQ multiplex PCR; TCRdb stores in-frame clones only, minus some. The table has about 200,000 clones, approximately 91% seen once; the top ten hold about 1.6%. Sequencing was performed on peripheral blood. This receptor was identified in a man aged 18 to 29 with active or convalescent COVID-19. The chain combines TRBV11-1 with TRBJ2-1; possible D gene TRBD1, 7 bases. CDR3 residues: CASSLSRGAYNEQFF. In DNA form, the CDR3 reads TGTGCCAGCAGCTTATCCAGGGGGGCCTACAATGAGCAGTTCTTC.